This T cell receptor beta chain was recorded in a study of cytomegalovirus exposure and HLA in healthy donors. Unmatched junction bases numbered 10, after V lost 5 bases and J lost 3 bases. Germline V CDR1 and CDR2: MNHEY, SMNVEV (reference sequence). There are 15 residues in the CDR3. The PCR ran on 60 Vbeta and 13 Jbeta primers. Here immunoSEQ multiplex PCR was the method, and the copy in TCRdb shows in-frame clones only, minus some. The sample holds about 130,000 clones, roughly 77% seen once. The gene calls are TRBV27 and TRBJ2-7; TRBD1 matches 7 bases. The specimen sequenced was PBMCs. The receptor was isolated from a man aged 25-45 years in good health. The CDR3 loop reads CASSTPPGQSYEQYF. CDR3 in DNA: TGTGCCAGCAGTACACCCCCGGGACAGAGCTACGAGCAGTACTTC.